This T cell receptor (beta chain) comes out of a study of cytomegalovirus exposure and HLA in healthy donors. Study-level findings and limits: Later analysis associated a missense DCLRE1C variant with TCR beta V- and J-gene trimming.

PCR primers comprised 60 Vbeta and 13 Jbeta primers. Generated by immunoSEQ multiplex PCR, the TCRdb table keeps only in-frame clones and is missing some. Of about 170,000 clones in the sample, roughly 80% were seen once. The germline V gene has CDR1 SGHRS and CDR2 YFSETQ. With 0 bases removed from V and 6 bases from J, the gap between germline ends came to 7 bases. There are 12 residues in the CDR3. About this clone: Its antigen is as yet unknown.

The sequence derives from a girl aged 2 to 9 in good health and CMV-seropositive. The sequenced material came from PBMCs. V usage is TRBV5-1 and J usage is TRBJ2-7; a weak D match, TRBD1 (6 bases). Here the CDR3 DNA reads TGCGCCAGCAGCTTGGACAGGGTCGAGCAGTACTTC. It translates to CASSLDRVEQYF.